This TCR beta chain was found in a study of monozygotic twins with inflammatory bowel disease. Study-wide results and caveats: Clonotype overlap with others was lower in IBD patients than in healthy twins, a difference that was greatest with disease activity. Differences in immunosuppressive treatment may have been a source of added variability in patient repertoires.

The CDR3 covers 18 residues. Germline CDR1 and CDR2: SGHRS and YFSETQ. Details on this clonotype: Its antigen remains unidentified.

Researchers used 3500 ng of total RNA for each TCR library. From the 5' RACE reads, TCRdb lists one entry per CDR3 protein and no DNA. Its clone listing holds approximately 400,000 distinct CDR3 sequences. The TCR sequence derives from a human donor with ulcerative colitis or Crohn's disease, or a healthy co-twin of an affected twin (not recorded which). Sequencing was done on a sample of blood. The chain has TRBV5-1 and TRBJ2-5; there is no DNA to check the TCRdb D call of TRBD1. This chain's CDR3 is CASSLRTGWDVLGETQYF.